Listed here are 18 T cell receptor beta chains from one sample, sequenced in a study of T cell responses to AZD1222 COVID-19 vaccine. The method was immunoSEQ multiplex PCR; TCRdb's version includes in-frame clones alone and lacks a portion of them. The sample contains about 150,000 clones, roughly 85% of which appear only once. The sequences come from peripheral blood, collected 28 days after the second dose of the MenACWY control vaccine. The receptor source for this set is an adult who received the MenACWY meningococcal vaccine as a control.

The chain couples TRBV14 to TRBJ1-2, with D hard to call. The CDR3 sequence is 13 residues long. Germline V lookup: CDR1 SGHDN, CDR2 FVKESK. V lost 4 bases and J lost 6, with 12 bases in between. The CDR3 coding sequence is TGTGCCAGCAGCCCCGTCCTGAGGGATGGCTACACCTTC. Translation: CASSPVLRDGYTF.

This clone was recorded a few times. The CDR3 sequence: CASSLVLNTEAFF. CDR3 DNA sequence: TGTGCCAGCAGCTTAGTGCTGAACACTGAAGCTTTCTTT. The V and J genes are TRBV11-1 and TRBJ1-1; D is ambiguous. The CDR3 contains 13 residues. The germline V gene encodes CDR1 SGHAT and CDR2 FQDESV (reference sequence). V was clipped by 1 base and J by 0 bases, with 3 bases between them.

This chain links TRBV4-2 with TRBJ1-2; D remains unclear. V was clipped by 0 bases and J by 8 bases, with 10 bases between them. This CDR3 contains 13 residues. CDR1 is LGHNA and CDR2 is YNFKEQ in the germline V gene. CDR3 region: CASSQDPGSGYTF. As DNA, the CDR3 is TGTGCCAGCAGCCAAGATCCGGGATCCGGCTACACCTTC.

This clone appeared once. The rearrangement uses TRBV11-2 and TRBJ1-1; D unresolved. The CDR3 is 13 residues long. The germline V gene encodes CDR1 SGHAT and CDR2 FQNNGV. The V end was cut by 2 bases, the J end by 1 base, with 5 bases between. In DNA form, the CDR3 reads TGTGCCAGCAGCTTAAGACAGAACACTGAAGCTTTCTTT. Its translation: CASSLRQNTEAFF. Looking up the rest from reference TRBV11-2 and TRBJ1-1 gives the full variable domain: EAGVAQSPRYKIIEKRQSVAFWCNPISGHATLYWYQQILGQGPKLLIQFQNNGVVDDSQLPKDRFSAERLKGVDSTLKIQPAKLEDSAVYLCASSLRQNTEAFFGQGTRLTVV.

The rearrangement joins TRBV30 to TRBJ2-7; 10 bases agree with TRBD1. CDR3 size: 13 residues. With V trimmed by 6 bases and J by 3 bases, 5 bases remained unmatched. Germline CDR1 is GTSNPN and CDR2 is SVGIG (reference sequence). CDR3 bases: TGTGCCTGTACCGGGACAGGGGACTACGAGCAGTACTTC. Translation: CACTGTGDYEQYF.

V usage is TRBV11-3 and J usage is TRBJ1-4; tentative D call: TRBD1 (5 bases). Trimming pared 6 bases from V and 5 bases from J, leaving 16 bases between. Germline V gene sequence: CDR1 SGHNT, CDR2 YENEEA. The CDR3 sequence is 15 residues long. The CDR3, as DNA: TGTGCCAGCAGGGTTGCAGGGAGTAGCAATGAAAAACTGTTTTTT. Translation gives CASRVAGSSNEKLFF.

The CDR3 bases are TGTGCCAGCAGGCCCTCCGAAGAGACCCAGTACTTC. Its translation is CASRPSEETQYF. The chain combines TRBV7-9 with TRBJ2-5; D remains ambiguous. Trimming removed 6 bases at V and 3 bases at J, with 8 bases between. The CDR3 runs to 12 residues. Looked up from germline, CDR1 is SEHNR and CDR2 is FQNEAQ (reference sequence).

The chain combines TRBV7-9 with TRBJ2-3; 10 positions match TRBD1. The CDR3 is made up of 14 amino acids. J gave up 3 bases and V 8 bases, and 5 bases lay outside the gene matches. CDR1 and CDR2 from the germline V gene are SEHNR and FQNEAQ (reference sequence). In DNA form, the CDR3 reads TGTGCCAGCGGGCGGGGACAGGGGACAGATACGCAGTATTTT. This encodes CASGRGQGTDTQYF. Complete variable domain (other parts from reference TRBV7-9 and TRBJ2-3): DTGVSQNPRHKITKRGQNVTFRCDPISEHNRLYWYRQTLGQGPEFLTYFQNEAQLEKSRLLSDRFSAERPKGSFSTLEIQRTEQGDSAMYLCASGRGQGTDTQYFGPGTRLTVL.

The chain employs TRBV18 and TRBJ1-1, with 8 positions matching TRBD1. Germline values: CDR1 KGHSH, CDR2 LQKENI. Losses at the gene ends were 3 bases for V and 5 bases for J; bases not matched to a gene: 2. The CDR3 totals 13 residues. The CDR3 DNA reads TGTGCCAGCTCACCGAGACAGGGGACTGAAGCTTTCTTT. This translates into CASSPRQGTEAFF.

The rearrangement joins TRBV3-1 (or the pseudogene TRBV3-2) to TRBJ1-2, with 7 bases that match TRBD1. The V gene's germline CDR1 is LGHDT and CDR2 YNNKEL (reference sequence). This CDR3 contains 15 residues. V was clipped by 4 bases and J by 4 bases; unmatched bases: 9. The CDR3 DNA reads TGTGCCAGCAGCCGACAGGGTAGCTATGGCTATGGCTACACCTTC. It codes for CASSRQGSYGYGYTF.

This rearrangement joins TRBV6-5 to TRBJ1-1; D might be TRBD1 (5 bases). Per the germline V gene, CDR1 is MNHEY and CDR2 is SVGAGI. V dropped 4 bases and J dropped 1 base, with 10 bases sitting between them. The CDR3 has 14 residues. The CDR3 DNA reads TGTGCCAGCAGTTCGGACATGGGGAACACTGAAGCTTTCTTT. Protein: CASSSDMGNTEAFF.

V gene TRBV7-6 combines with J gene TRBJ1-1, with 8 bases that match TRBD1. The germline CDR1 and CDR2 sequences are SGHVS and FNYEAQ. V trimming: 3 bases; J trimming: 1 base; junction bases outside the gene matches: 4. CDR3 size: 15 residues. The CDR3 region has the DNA TGTGCCAGCAGCTTTTCGACAGGGGCGAACACTGAAGCTTTCTTT. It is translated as CASSFSTGANTEAFF. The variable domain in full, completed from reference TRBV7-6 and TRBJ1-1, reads GAGVSQSPRYKVTKRGQDVALRCDPISGHVSLYWYRQALGQGPEFLTYFNYEAQQDKSGLPNDRFSAERPEGSISTLTIQRTEQRDSAMYRCASSFSTGANTEAFFGQGTRLTVV.

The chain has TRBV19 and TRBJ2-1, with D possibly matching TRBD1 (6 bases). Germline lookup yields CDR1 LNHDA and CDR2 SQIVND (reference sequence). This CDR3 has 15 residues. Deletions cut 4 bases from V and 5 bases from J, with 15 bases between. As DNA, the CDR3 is TGTGCCAGTAGTAGATTCCGGGACACGAACAATGAGCAGTTCTTC. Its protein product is CASSRFRDTNNEQFF.

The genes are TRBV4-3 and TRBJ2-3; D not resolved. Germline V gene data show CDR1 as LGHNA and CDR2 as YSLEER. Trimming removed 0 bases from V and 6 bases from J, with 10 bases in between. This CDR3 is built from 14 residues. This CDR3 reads CASSQEASGDTQYF. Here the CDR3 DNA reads TGCGCCAGCAGCCAAGAGGCTAGTGGTGATACGCAGTATTTT.

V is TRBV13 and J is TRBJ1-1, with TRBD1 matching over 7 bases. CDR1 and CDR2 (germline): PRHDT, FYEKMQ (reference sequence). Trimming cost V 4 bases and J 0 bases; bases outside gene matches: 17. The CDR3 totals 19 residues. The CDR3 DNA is TGTGCCAGCAGCTATATCAGGGGGTTGGGCGACAGCTTGAACACTGAAGCTTTCTTT. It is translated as CASSYIRGLGDSLNTEAFF.

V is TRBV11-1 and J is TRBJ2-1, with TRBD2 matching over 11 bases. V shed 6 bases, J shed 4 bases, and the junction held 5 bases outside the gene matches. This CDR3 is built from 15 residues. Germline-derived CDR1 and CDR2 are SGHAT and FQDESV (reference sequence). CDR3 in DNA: TGTGCCAGCAGTTCTTTAGCGGGAGGGTACAATGAGCAGTTCTTC. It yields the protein CASSSLAGGYNEQFF.

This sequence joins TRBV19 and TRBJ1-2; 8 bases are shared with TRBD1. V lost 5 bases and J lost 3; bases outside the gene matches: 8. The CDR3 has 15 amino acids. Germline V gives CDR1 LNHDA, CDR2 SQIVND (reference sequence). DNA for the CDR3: TGTGCCAGTAGTCGGTCAGGGGGCGCGGACTATGGCTACACCTTC. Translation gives CASSRSGGADYGYTF.

The CDR3 bases are TGTGCCAGCAGCTTAGGTAGGGGACAGGGCAGCACTGAAGCTTTCTTT. Protein: CASSLGRGQGSTEAFF. The V call is TRBV7-9, the J call TRBJ1-1; 9 bases match TRBD1. The ends lost 1 base at V and 4 bases at J; junction bases unmatched: 7. Germline CDR1 and CDR2: SEHNR and FQNEAQ (reference sequence). The CDR3 is 16 amino acids. Full variable domain (missing parts from reference TRBV7-9 and TRBJ1-1): DTGVSQNPRHKITKRGQNVTFRCDPISEHNRLYWYRQTLGQGPEFLTYFQNEAQLEKSRLLSDRFSAERPKGSFSTLEIQRTEQGDSAMYLCASSLGRGQGSTEAFFGQGTRLTVV.